This T cell receptor (beta chain) was identified during a study of blood T cell repertoires in COVID-19. TCRdb keeps only in-frame clones here, not all; method: immunoSEQ multiplex PCR. Of roughly 300,000 clones listed, roughly 84% are singletons. The germline CDR1 and CDR2 sequences are MDHEN and SYDVKM. The CDR3 spans 13 residues. Trimming removed 3 bases from V and 6 bases from J, with 8 bases in between. Each participant's cohort was designated according to participant-reported clinical history. Sequencing input: PBMCs or T cells enriched from blood (not recorded which). The V and J genes are TRBV28 and TRBJ2-2; D perhaps matches TRBD2 (5 bases). The TCR originated in a woman in her 30s who had recovered from COVID-19. The DNA for the CDR3 is TGTGCCAGCAGTTTTGAGGGATCCGGGGAGCTGTTTTTT. Translated, it gives CASSFEGSGELFF. Supplemented by reference TRBV28 and TRBJ2-2, the full variable domain reads DVKVTQSSRYLVKRTGEKVFLECVQDMDHENMFWYRQDPGLGLRLIYFSYDVKMKEKGDIPEGYSVSREKKERFSLILESASTNQTSMYLCASSFEGSGELFFGEGSRLTVL.